These T cell receptor beta chains were read from a single sample in a study of blood T cell repertoires in COVID-19. Clones were read by immunoSEQ multiplex PCR, and TCRdb kept only the in-frame ones, dropping some. The data show roughly 380,000 clones, 70% to 90% seen once. Sequences were obtained from peripheral blood. The receptors derive from a middle-aged woman with COVID-19, enrolled during active disease. CDR3s include the opening cysteine and the closing phenylalanine or tryptophan. The order of the fields is V gene, CDR3 length, J gene, D gene, clone size, CDR3 protein, CDR3 DNA. D genes are given only for firm matches. Size is stated for part of the rows, as once, few or many counts, or as a class when the clone is expanded.

TRBV7-9	19	TRBJ1-5	TRBD1	.	CASSLSVGQGGYSNQPQHF	TGTGCCAGCAGCTTAAGTGTGGGACAGGGGGGATATAGCAATCAGCCCCAGCATTTT
TRBV3-1/TRBV3-2	12	TRBJ2-7	TRBD2	once	CASSHTGGEQYF	TGTGCCAGCAGCCACACGGGAGGCGAGCAGTACTTC
TRBV5-4	17	TRBJ1-4	.	.	CASSLVPGRGIDEKLFF	TGTGCCAGCAGCTTGGTCCCGGGAAGGGGGATTGATGAAAAACTGTTTTTT
TRBV11-2	13	TRBJ2-1	TRBD2	.	CASSLAGGGEQFF	TGTGCCAGCAGCTTAGCGGGAGGGGGTGAGCAGTTCTTC
TRBV28	16	TRBJ1-2	TRBD1	.	CASSSQGARIVYGYTF	TGTGCCAGCAGTTCTCAGGGGGCGCGTATCGTCTATGGCTACACCTTC
TRBV11-2	16	TRBJ2-2	TRBD2	.	CASSPRGAGGPGELFF	TGTGCCAGCAGCCCACGAGGAGCGGGGGGGCCCGGGGAGCTGTTTTTT
TRBV7-8	19	TRBJ2-3	TRBD2	.	CASSLKASGREWGTDTQYF	TGTGCCAGCAGCTTAAAGGCTAGCGGGAGGGAATGGGGCACAGATACGCAGTATTTT
TRBV18	13	TRBJ2-1	.	.	CASSPGQYNEQFF	TGTGCCAGCTCACCCGGACAGTACAATGAGCAGTTCTTC
TRBV6-2/TRBV6-3	13	TRBJ1-2	.	.	CASSYFRVDGYTF	TGTGCCAGCAGTTACTTCAGGGTAGATGGCTACACCTTC
TRBV6-5	14	TRBJ1-1	TRBD1	.	CASSTRQGVTEAFF	TGTGCCAGCAGTACCAGACAGGGGGTCACTGAAGCTTTCTTT
TRBV7-9	18	TRBJ1-5	.	few	CASSLWSGTHLGSQPQHF	TGTGCCAGCAGCTTATGGTCCGGGACCCACCTCGGGAGTCAGCCCCAGCATTTT
TRBV6-4	14	TRBJ1-5	.	.	CASSESGGRQPQHF	TGTGCCAGCAGTGAGAGCGGGGGCCGTCAGCCCCAGCATTTT
TRBV27	18	TRBJ1-6	.	.	CASSLIGGSSSYNSPLHF	TGTGCCAGCAGTTTAATAGGGGGAAGCAGCTCCTATAATTCACCCCTCCACTTT
TRBV28	14	TRBJ2-7	.	.	CASSLLQGAYEQYF	TGTGCCAGCAGTTTATTACAGGGAGCCTACGAGCAGTACTTC
TRBV13	20	TRBJ2-7	TRBD2	.	CASSPWPPGLAGGGSYEQYF	TGTGCCAGCAGCCCCTGGCCGCCGGGACTAGCGGGAGGGGGATCCTACGAGCAGTACTTC
TRBV5-1	15	TRBJ1-2	TRBD1	.	CASSMTGGTGYGYTF	TGCGCCAGCAGTATGACAGGGGGCACAGGGTATGGCTACACCTTC
TRBV9	14	TRBJ1-5	TRBD1	.	CASSVGGGLQPQHF	TGTGCCAGCAGCGTAGGAGGGGGCTTACAGCCCCAGCATTTT
TRBV12-3/TRBV12-4	11	TRBJ2-7	.	.	CASSLGGEQYF	TGTGCCAGCAGTTTGGGGGGTGAGCAGTACTTC
TRBV27	12	TRBJ1-1	.	.	CASSPPTGKAFF	TGTGCCAGCAGTCCCCCGACAGGAAAAGCTTTCTTT
TRBV6-2/TRBV6-3	16	TRBJ1-2	TRBD1	.	CASSYDGTGINYGYTF	TGTGCCAGCAGTTACGATGGGACAGGGATTAACTATGGCTACACCTTC
TRBV11-2	20	TRBJ1-4	TRBD1	.	CASSLEGMVCRGVNNEKLFF	TGTGCCAGCAGCTTAGAAGGTATGGTGTGCAGGGGGGTAAATAATGAAAAACTGTTTTTT
TRBV19	15	TRBJ1-5	.	.	CASSVGGDSNQPQHF	TGTGCCAGTAGTGTAGGGGGAGATAGCAATCAGCCCCAGCATTTT
TRBV7-8	17	TRBJ2-1	TRBD2	once	CASSSLAGGPGSDEQFF	TGTGCCAGCAGCTCCCTAGCGGGGGGCCCAGGGTCCGATGAGCAGTTCTTC
TRBV7-2	15	TRBJ1-5	.	.	CASSLSGAYNQPQHF	TGTGCCAGCAGCTTATCAGGGGCCTACAATCAGCCCCAGCATTTT
TRBV7-6	14	TRBJ1-1	TRBD1	.	CASSVRGANTEAFF	TGTGCCAGCAGCGTCAGGGGGGCGAACACTGAAGCTTTCTTT
TRBV29-1	15	TRBJ2-3	TRBD1	.	CSVAKTGDLTDTQYF	TGCAGCGTTGCCAAGACAGGGGACCTCACAGATACGCAGTATTTT
TRBV12-5	12	TRBJ1-2	.	.	CAPGGPDYGYTF	TGTGCCCCCGGCGGCCCGGACTATGGCTACACCTTC
TRBV3-1/TRBV3-2	14	TRBJ1-5	.	.	CASSQAGAGQPQHF	TGTGCCAGCAGCCAAGCAGGGGCGGGTCAGCCCCAGCATTTT
TRBV27	17	TRBJ1-5	TRBD1	.	CASSLSGDRGSNQPQHF	TGTGCCAGCAGTTTATCGGGAGACAGGGGAAGCAATCAGCCCCAGCATTTT
TRBV5-1	17	TRBJ1-5	.	.	CASSLAVGGSSNQPQHF	TGCGCCAGCAGCTTGGCCGTGGGGGGGTCTAGCAATCAGCCCCAGCATTTT
TRBV28	13	TRBJ1-2	.	.	CASSDSKLYGYTF	TGTGCCAGCTCTGACAGCAAACTCTATGGCTACACCTTC
TRBV5-4	17	TRBJ1-3	TRBD1	.	CASSLVGRTGAGNTIYF	TGTGCCAGCAGCTTGGTGGGTAGAACAGGGGCTGGAAACACCATATATTTT
TRBV4-1	14	TRBJ1-5	.	.	CASSQFLAHQPQHF	TGCGCCAGCAGCCAATTCTTGGCCCATCAGCCCCAGCATTTT
TRBV7-2	18	TRBJ2-7	TRBD2	.	CASSLEPFLAAGRNEQYF	TGTGCCAGCAGCTTAGAGCCTTTCCTAGCGGCGGGTAGGAACGAGCAGTACTTC
TRBV27	16	TRBJ1-2	TRBD1	once	CASSWSGGTAHRGYTF	TGTGCCAGCAGTTGGTCAGGGGGAACGGCCCATAGGGGCTACACCTTC
TRBV15	15	TRBJ1-1	.	.	CATSRDDRRNTEAFF	TGTGCCACCAGCAGAGATGACCGGAGGAACACTGAAGCTTTCTTT
TRBV6-6	12	TRBJ1-1	.	.	CASRVSNTEAFF	TGTGCCAGCCGGGTTTCCAACACTGAAGCTTTCTTT
TRBV19	13	TRBJ2-5	.	.	CASGRTAQETQYF	TGTGCCAGTGGCCGGACAGCTCAAGAGACCCAGTACTTC
TRBV28	13	TRBJ1-2	.	.	CASSTGRFNGYTF	TGTGCCAGCAGCACCGGGAGGTTCAATGGCTACACCTTC
TRBV5-8	11	TRBJ1-2	.	.	CASSYRDGYTF	TGTGCCAGCAGCTACAGGGATGGCTACACCTTC
TRBV18	14	TRBJ1-3	.	.	CASSPTAEGNTIYF	TGTGCCAGCTCACCTACTGCGGAAGGAAACACCATATATTTT
TRBV7-9	15	TRBJ2-3	TRBD2	.	CASYQPGGGTDTQYF	TGTGCCAGCTACCAACCGGGGGGTGGCACAGATACGCAGTATTTT
TRBV4-3	15	TRBJ2-1	.	.	CASSQEGSADNEQFF	TGCGCCAGCAGCCAAGAGGGGAGCGCAGACAATGAGCAGTTCTTC
TRBV28	17	TRBJ2-2	TRBD2	.	CASSPGLGSDATGELFF	TGTGCCAGCAGTCCAGGACTAGGATCCGACGCCACCGGGGAGCTGTTTTTT
TRBV6-2/TRBV6-3	18	TRBJ1-5	.	.	CASSRIPSPTGRWQPQHF	TGTGCCAGCAGTCGTATTCCCTCACCGACCGGGAGGTGGCAGCCCCAGCATTTT
TRBV28	11	TRBJ2-3	.	.	CATRGGNTQYF	TGTGCCACCAGGGGGGGAAATACGCAGTATTTT
TRBV11-2	15	TRBJ2-1	.	.	CASLGGVGLHNEQFF	TGTGCCAGTCTAGGCGGGGTTGGGTTGCACAATGAGCAGTTCTTC
TRBV5-4	15	TRBJ2-1	.	.	CASSLTGFRLNEQFF	TGTGCCAGCAGCCTTACAGGGTTCCGCCTCAATGAGCAGTTCTTC
TRBV4-3	15	TRBJ1-1	.	.	CASSQDVSGGLEAFF	TGCGCCAGCAGCCAAGATGTCAGCGGGGGACTTGAAGCTTTCTTT
TRBV15	14	TRBJ1-1	.	.	CATRNRVESTEAFF	TGTGCCACGCGAAACAGGGTGGAAAGCACTGAAGCTTTCTTT
TRBV28	13	TRBJ1-5	.	.	CASSWGDYQPQHF	TGTGCCAGCAGCTGGGGGGACTATCAGCCCCAGCATTTT
TRBV5-4	14	TRBJ2-5	TRBD2	.	CASSLRGSQETQYF	TGTGCCAGCAGCTTACGCGGGAGTCAAGAGACCCAGTACTTC
TRBV27	17	TRBJ1-2	.	.	CASSPAVYPLTNYGYTF	TGTGCCAGCAGTCCGGCGGTTTACCCACTGACTAACTATGGCTACACCTTC
TRBV11-1	13	TRBJ1-1	TRBD1	.	CASSQGLNTEAFF	TGTGCCAGTTCACAGGGGTTGAACACTGAAGCTTTCTTT
TRBV2	13	TRBJ1-2	TRBD1	many	CASSADRTYGYTF	TGTGCCAGCAGTGCGGACAGGACCTATGGCTACACCTTC
TRBV28	15	TRBJ1-2	TRBD1	.	CASSLGQGGTYGYTF	TGTGCCAGCAGTTTGGGACAGGGCGGGACGTATGGCTACACCTTC
TRBV5-1	18	TRBJ1-2	.	.	CASSLDKGLPLGSEGYTF	TGCGCCAGCAGCTTGGATAAGGGGCTACCGTTGGGGTCGGAAGGCTACACCTTC
TRBV28	15	TRBJ2-7	.	.	CASSFYGTQSYEQYF	TGTGCCAGCAGTTTTTACGGGACACAATCCTACGAGCAGTACTTC